These 24 T cell receptor beta chains share one sample of origin, sequenced in a study of blood T cell repertoires in COVID-19. Using immunoSEQ multiplex PCR, the repertoire was profiled, and TCRdb retains in-frame clones only, with some absent. The sample carries more than 100,000 clones, around 84% recorded once. Sequencing was carried out using PBMCs or T cells enriched from blood (not recorded which). The receptors were gathered from a man aged 40-49 years with acute COVID-19.

The chain carries TRBV5-1 and TRBJ2-3; maybe TRBD2 (5 bases). The CDR3 is made up of 15 amino acids. The V end was cut by 7 bases, the J end by 2 bases, with 17 bases between. The germline V gene has CDR1 SGHRS and CDR2 YFSETQ. In DNA form, the CDR3 reads TGCGCCAGCTGTATCTACGGACTTTCCACAGATACGCAGTATTTT. It encodes CASCIYGLSTDTQYF.

The rearrangement links TRBV5-1 to TRBJ1-2, with 10 bases aligning to TRBD1. V lost 2 bases, J lost 3 bases, and 4 bases stayed unmatched. The CDR3 runs to 15 residues. CDR1 and CDR2 (germline): SGHRS, YFSETQ. DNA for the CDR3: TGCGCCAGCAGCTTAGGGACAGGGGATGACTATGGCTACACCTTC. This sequence encodes CASSLGTGDDYGYTF.

This chain uses TRBV10-3 with TRBJ1-6, with D tentatively TRBD1 (6 bases). This CDR3 contains 13 residues. Trimming shortened V by 6 bases and J by 8 bases, and 11 bases separated the two germline ends. Germline V gene lookup returns CDR1 ENHRY and CDR2 SYGVKD. As DNA, the CDR3 is TGTGCCATCAGCGATACAGGGTATTCACCCCTCCACTTT. Its protein is CAISDTGYSPLHF.

V usage is TRBV10-2 and J usage is TRBJ2-5, with D unclear. The CDR3 sequence is 14 residues long. Germline V gene data show CDR1 as WSHSY and CDR2 as SAAADI. V was trimmed by 0 bases and J by 5 bases, leaving 10 bases between them. CDR3 region: CASSESNSLETQYF. The CDR3 DNA reads as TGCGCCAGCAGTGAGTCGAACAGCCTGGAGACCCAGTACTTC.

The chain has TRBV9 and TRBJ1-5; D gene uncertain. CDR3 length: 13 residues. Germline-derived CDR1 and CDR2 are SGDLS and YYNGEE. V lost 3 bases and J lost 3, with 7 bases in between. CDR3 sequence: CASSDAPNQPQHF. CDR3 DNA sequence: TGTGCCAGCAGCGACGCGCCCAATCAGCCCCAGCATTTT.

The CDR3 DNA sequence: TGTGCCAGCAGTGACTCGTACAGGGGAGAGGATTACAATGAGCAGTTCTTC. It is translated as CASSDSYRGEDYNEQFF. The chain is built from TRBV6-4 and TRBJ2-1; 7 bases match TRBD1. CDR1 is MRHNA and CDR2 is SNTAGT in the germline V gene. V was pared by 0 bases and J by 4 bases, with 9 bases of the junction left unmatched. The CDR3 runs 17 residues.

J is TRBJ1-4 and V is TRBV28; D is uncertain. The CDR3 has 18 amino acids. Trimming removed 5 bases from V and 5 bases from J, with 24 bases in between. The germline V gene encodes CDR1 MDHEN and CDR2 SYDVKM. Written as DNA, the CDR3 is TGTGCCAGCAGTCCTCATACCCCCCTCGAAAGCTGGAATGAAAAACTGTTTTTT. Its translation is CASSPHTPLESWNEKLFF.

This clone was seen a handful of times. This chain links TRBV7-9 with TRBJ2-1; 10 bases agree with TRBD2. The CDR3 loop spans 14 amino acids. Losses at the gene ends were 8 bases for V and 5 bases for J; bases not matched to a gene: 6. Germline V gene lookup returns CDR1 SEHNR and CDR2 FQNEAQ (reference sequence). This CDR3 is CASLGLAVDNEQFF. The CDR3, as DNA: TGTGCCAGCCTAGGACTAGCGGTCGACAATGAGCAGTTCTTC.

This chain connects TRBV28 to TRBJ1-2; D is ambiguous. Trimming cost V 2 bases and J 6 bases, with 10 bases left between them. The CDR3 is made up of 13 amino acids. From germline, CDR1 is MDHEN and CDR2 SYDVKM. The CDR3 region is CASSLPGVDGYTF. The CDR3 nucleotides are TGTGCCAGCAGTTTACCGGGAGTGGATGGCTACACCTTC.

This sequence joins TRBV10-2 and TRBJ1-4, with TRBD1 matching over 7 bases. Germline V CDR1 and CDR2: WSHSY, SAAADI. The CDR3 has 13 residues. The trim removed 10 bases at V and 3 bases at J, leaving 5 bases unmatched. CDR3 nucleotide sequence: TGCGCCACCAGACAGGGTCCTAATGAAAAACTGTTTTTT. Its protein product is CATRQGPNEKLFF.

This sequence joins TRBV5-1 and TRBJ1-1; D uncertain. CDR1 is SGHRS, CDR2 YFSETQ, per germline. This CDR3 spans 13 amino acids. Trimming took 3 bases from V and 7 from J, leaving 13 bases between them. In nucleotides, the CDR3 is TGCGCCAGCAGCTCTGACGAGGAGTATGAAGCTTTCTTT. Translated, it gives CASSSDEEYEAFF.

Written as DNA, the CDR3 is TGTGCCAGCAGTTTTCAGGGCGGGACCGGGAATCAGCCCCAGCATTTT. Translating gives CASSFQGGTGNQPQHF. The gene calls are TRBV27 and TRBJ1-5; D is possibly TRBD1 (5 bases). The CDR3 contains 16 residues. Looked up from germline, CDR1 is MNHEY and CDR2 is SMNVEV (reference sequence). V lost 3 bases to trimming and J lost 4 bases, with 16 bases between them.

The chain employs TRBV28 and TRBJ2-2; TRBD2 matches 7 bases. Germline CDR1 and CDR2: MDHEN and SYDVKM. The CDR3 length is 14 residues. V was clipped by 5 bases and J by 6 bases; unmatched bases: 6. Here the CDR3 DNA reads TGTGCCAGCAGTCTCGGACTAGACCCCGGGGAGCTGTTTTTT. This encodes CASSLGLDPGELFF.

The chain links TRBV18 to TRBJ2-5; 9 nucleotides line up with TRBD2. Trimming took 3 bases from V and 1 from J; bases not matched to a gene: 3. In germline, CDR1 is KGHSH, CDR2 LQKENI. The CDR3 extends over 15 amino acids. CDR3 sequence reads: CASSPLAGFQETQYF. For the CDR3, the DNA is TGTGCCAGCTCACCCCTAGCGGGATTCCAAGAGACCCAGTACTTC.

The chain combines TRBV12-3 or TRBV12-4 with TRBJ2-7; 7 positions match TRBD1. The CDR3 has 12 amino acids. The J segment lost 2 bases and the V segment lost 6 bases, leaving 1 base of the junction unmatched. The CDR3 spells CASSQGAYEQYF. As DNA, the CDR3 is TGTGCCAGCAGCCAGGGGGCCTACGAGCAGTACTTC.

This sequence joins TRBV5-1 and TRBJ2-7, with 9 bases aligning to TRBD1. The CDR3 runs 15 residues. Germline lookup yields CDR1 SGHRS and CDR2 YFSETQ. J was trimmed by 4 bases and V by 1 base; bases with no gene match: 6. The CDR3 DNA is TGCGCCAGCAGCTTGACCGGGACAGGGAAGTACGAGCAGTACTTC. Amino acids: CASSLTGTGKYEQYF.

J is TRBJ2-7 and V is TRBV28; D call uncertain. Trimming shortened V by 3 bases and J by 0 bases, and 6 bases separated the two germline ends. CDR1 is MDHEN and CDR2 is SYDVKM in the germline V gene. This CDR3 contains 13 residues. In DNA, the CDR3 is TGTGCCAGCAGTTTTTCGAGCTCCTACGAGCAGTACTTC. This codes for CASSFSSSYEQYF.

This clone was counted between two and nine times. The chain combines TRBV10-2 with TRBJ2-7; 8 bases are a match to TRBD2. This CDR3 contains 15 residues. Per germline, CDR1 WSHSY and CDR2 SAAADI. Trimming cost V 3 bases and J 3 bases; bases outside gene matches: 7. CDR3 in amino acids: CASSDPGLGDYEQYF. CDR3 DNA sequence: TGCGCCAGCAGTGATCCGGGACTAGGGGACTACGAGCAGTACTTC.

CDR3 nucleotide sequence: TGTGCCAGCAGCGTGGGGGCCACCGGGGAGCTGTTTTTT. It yields the protein CASSVGATGELFF. The gene calls are TRBV9 and TRBJ2-2; perhaps TRBD1 as D (6 bases). This CDR3 comprises 13 residues. The germline V gene has CDR1 SGDLS and CDR2 YYNGEE. V lost 2 bases to trimming and J lost 4 bases, with 6 bases between them.

The CDR3 sequence: CASSFQGGTGELFF. CDR3 DNA: TGTGCCAGCAGCTTTCAGGGGGGCACCGGGGAGCTGTTTTTT. The chain joins TRBV7-2 to TRBJ2-2; D possibly corresponds to TRBD1 (7 bases). This CDR3 is built from 14 residues. In germline, CDR1 is SGHTA, CDR2 FQGNSA. V lost 3 bases and J lost 4, with 9 bases in between.

The J gene is TRBJ2-7, the V gene TRBV28; perhaps TRBD1 as D (5 bases). Deletions cut 1 base from V and 3 bases from J, with 10 bases between. There are 14 residues in the CDR3. Germline V gene lookup returns CDR1 MDHEN and CDR2 SYDVKM. This chain's CDR3 is CASSLSQGIYEQYF. The CDR3 region has the DNA TGTGCCAGCAGTTTATCGCAGGGTATCTACGAGCAGTACTTC.

V is TRBV24-1 and J is TRBJ1-2, with TRBD1 matching 9 bases. In germline, CDR1 is KGHDR, CDR2 SFDVKD. Trimming took 4 bases from V and 4 from J; bases not matched to a gene: 6. The CDR3 is 15 residues long. This chain's CDR3 is CATSDPTGGVYGYTF. The CDR3 coding sequence is TGTGCCACCAGTGACCCGACAGGGGGAGTCTATGGCTACACCTTC.

The sample holds a few counts of this clone. V is TRBV11-2 and J is TRBJ1-1; maybe TRBD1 (5 bases). V lost 3 bases to trimming and J lost 5 bases, with 16 bases between them. CDR3 length: 15 residues. Germline assignment: CDR1 SGHAT and CDR2 FQNNGV. The CDR3 sequence is CASSLGGAAGTEAFF. CDR3 DNA: TGTGCCAGCAGCTTGGGAGGGGCCGCCGGGACTGAAGCTTTCTTT.

Only one count was recorded for this clone. The chain couples TRBV3-1 (or the pseudogene TRBV3-2) to TRBJ2-7; 7 nucleotides agree with TRBD1. The CDR3 runs to 13 residues. With V trimmed by 6 bases and J by 3 bases, 5 bases remained unmatched. Germline-derived CDR1 and CDR2 are LGHDT and YNNKEL (reference sequence). The CDR3 reads CASRGTVYYEQYF. The CDR3 nucleotides are TGTGCCAGCAGGGGGACAGTCTACTACGAGCAGTACTTC.